A selection of T cell receptor beta chains follows, all from one sample in a study of CD4 T cells in relation to SARS-CoV-2 and coronaviruses. TCRdb's copy holds only in-frame clones and misses some; the assay was immunoSEQ multiplex PCR. The table lists 60,000 to 85,000 clones, more than 80% of them singletons. The sample was naive CD4+ T cells from PBMCs. The receptors were sampled from a human donor in good health. CDR3s include the opening cysteine and the closing phenylalanine or tryptophan. D genes are given only for firm matches. For some rows the clone size is stated as once, few or many, or as a class when expanded; others skip it.

V gene,D gene,J gene,clone size,CDR3 DNA,CDR3 protein
TRBV7-9,-,TRBJ2-2,-,TGTGCCAGCAGCTTACCGGTCACCGGGGAGCTGTTTTTT,CASSLPVTGELFF
TRBV5-6,-,TRBJ2-7,few,TGTGCCAGCAGCCGGCGGAGCGAGCAGTACTTC,CASSRRSEQYF
TRBV12-3/TRBV12-4,-,TRBJ1-5,-,TGTGCCAGCATGAACAGGGTGGACCAGCCCCAGCATTTT,CASMNRVDQPQHF
TRBV5-8,-,TRBJ2-2,-,TGTGCCAGCAGCCCAAGGGAGCACACCGGGGAGCTGTTTTTT,CASSPREHTGELFF
TRBV30,-,TRBJ1-5,-,TGTGCCTGGAGTCACAGAAGCAATCAGCCCCAGCATTTT,CAWSHRSNQPQHF
TRBV15,-,TRBJ2-7,-,TGTGCCACCAGCAGAGGCTCGTTCGGCTCCTACGAGCAGTACTTC,CATSRGSFGSYEQYF
TRBV5-1,TRBD1,TRBJ2-2,-,TGCGCCAGCAGCTTGGAAACAGGGGGCTCCGGGGAGCTGTTTTTT,CASSLETGGSGELFF
TRBV7-9,TRBD2,TRBJ2-7,-,TGTGCCAGCAGCTTAGGAACTAGCGGAGGCTCCTACGAGCAGTACTTC,CASSLGTSGGSYEQYF
TRBV4-1,TRBD2,TRBJ2-7,-,TGCGCCAGCAGCCAAGAAATTGTCGCGGGAGGGCTCTACGAGCAGTACTTC,CASSQEIVAGGLYEQYF
TRBV19,TRBD1,TRBJ1-2,-,TGTGCCAGTAGTATCTACAGGGGAACTAACTATGGCTACACCTTC,CASSIYRGTNYGYTF
TRBV9,-,TRBJ2-1,-,TGTGCCAGCAGCGTAGGTGATAGGGACCCGTCGTACAATGAGCAGTTCTTC,CASSVGDRDPSYNEQFF
TRBV30,-,TRBJ2-7,-,TGTGCCTGGGGGAGGGGACAGGAGACCTCCTACGAGCAGTACTTC,CAWGRGQETSYEQYF
TRBV28,-,TRBJ1-4,-,TGTGCCAGCAGTTCCGAGGGGCGCGGGGTTGAAAAACTGTTTTTT,CASSSEGRGVEKLFF
TRBV7-6,TRBD2,TRBJ2-2,-,TGTGCCAGCAGCACCCCCCGGGGGGAGAACACCGGGGAGCTGTTTTTT,CASSTPRGENTGELFF
TRBV10-3,-,TRBJ1-6,-,TGTGCCGTTGGGTGGGAGATTAATTCACCCCTCCACTTT,CAVGWEINSPLHF
TRBV6-6,-,TRBJ2-1,-,TGTGCCAGCAGTCCTGGACTAAGTTACAATGAGCAGTTCTTC,CASSPGLSYNEQFF
TRBV4-2,-,TRBJ2-7,few,TGTGCCAGCAGCCAAGATATTGGGTCTACGTACTACGAGCAGTACTTC,CASSQDIGSTYYEQYF
TRBV5-4,-,TRBJ1-2,-,TGTGCCAGCAGGCCAGGCGGCGCTTCATTTGCTAACTATGGCTACACCTTC,CASRPGGASFANYGYTF
TRBV24-1,-,TRBJ2-2,-,TGTGCCACCAGTAAGCGGACCGGGGAGCTGTTTTTT,CATSKRTGELFF
TRBV2,-,TRBJ2-1,once,TGTGCCAGCAGTGGTAGCCCAGAGGCCGATGAGCAGTTCTTC,CASSGSPEADEQFF
TRBV3-1/TRBV3-2,-,TRBJ1-1,-,TGTGCCAGCAGCCAAGACCGGATGAGGCCCACTGAAGCTTTCTTT,CASSQDRMRPTEAFF
TRBV18,-,TRBJ1-5,once,TGTGCCAGCTCACCAGATTGGGACGGCAGCAATCAGCCCCAGCATTTT,CASSPDWDGSNQPQHF
TRBV21-1,-,TRBJ1-4,-,TGTGCCAGCCCCACTGCCCTAGGCGTGTCTGATTCCGCAACTAATGAAAAACTGTTTTTT,CASPTALGVSDSATNEKLFF
TRBV7-3,TRBD1,TRBJ1-6,-,TGTGCCAGCAGTCGCGGAGGGGGCACGGATTCACCCCTCCACTTT,CASSRGGGTDSPLHF
TRBV2,TRBD2,TRBJ2-1,-,TGTGCCAGCCTCCGAGGGGAGCGGGGATATTACAATGAGCAGTTCTTC,CASLRGERGYYNEQFF
TRBV5-1,-,TRBJ2-3,-,TGCGCCAGCAGCTTGGGGGGGACAGATACGCAGTATTTT,CASSLGGTDTQYF
TRBV24-1,TRBD1,TRBJ2-2,-,TGTGCCACCAGTGATCCCCGGACAGGGCAGACCGGGGAGCTGTTTTTT,CATSDPRTGQTGELFF
TRBV5-4,TRBD1,TRBJ2-5,once,TGTGCCAGCAGCCTGCGACAGGGAATACAGACCCAGTACTTC,CASSLRQGIQTQYF
TRBV19,TRBD2,TRBJ2-4,-,TGTGCCAGTAGGTTATCAGGGGTGATTAGCGGGAGCAAAAACATTCAGTACTTC,CASRLSGVISGSKNIQYF
TRBV5-1,-,TRBJ2-7,-,TGCGCCAGCAGCCCCCAGGACGGCTACGAGCAGTACTTC,CASSPQDGYEQYF
TRBV6-4,-,TRBJ1-4,-,TGTGCCAGCAGTGTAGGAGGGGAGGCTAATGAAAAACTGTTTTTT,CASSVGGEANEKLFF
TRBV6-5,TRBD2,TRBJ2-7,-,TGTGCCAGCAGCGCACTAGCGGGAGTGATCTACGAGCAGTACTTC,CASSALAGVIYEQYF
TRBV7-9,TRBD1,TRBJ1-4,-,TGTGCCAGCAGTCGGACAGGGGGCTGGAAGGCTAATGAAAAACTGTTTTTT,CASSRTGGWKANEKLFF
TRBV7-9,-,TRBJ1-2,once,TGTGCCAGCAGCCTACGACAGTCCTATGGCTACACCTTC,CASSLRQSYGYTF
TRBV5-1,-,TRBJ1-4,-,TGCGCCAGCAGCGCCAACATGGGTTCTGAAAAACTGTTTTTT,CASSANMGSEKLFF
TRBV12-3/TRBV12-4,-,TRBJ2-7,-,TGTGCCAGCAGTTCTACAGGGGGGGTCGAGCAGTACTTC,CASSSTGGVEQYF
TRBV9,-,TRBJ2-2,-,TGTGCCAGCAGCTTCAGGGAGGACGCCAGGAACACCGGGGAGCTGTTTTTT,CASSFREDARNTGELFF
TRBV27,TRBD1,TRBJ2-2,-,TGTGCCAGCAGTTACCGGGACAGGGCCGGGGAGCTGTTTTTT,CASSYRDRAGELFF
TRBV5-4,TRBD2,TRBJ2-3,-,TGTGCCAGCAGCTTGCTAGTGACTAGCGGGGGGGCCACAGATACGCAGTATTTT,CASSLLVTSGGATDTQYF
TRBV5-6,-,TRBJ1-2,-,TGTGCCAGCAGCTTGAGTCCACGGGCTGGTGGCTACACCTTC,CASSLSPRAGGYTF
TRBV18,TRBD2,TRBJ2-1,-,TGTGCCAGCTCACCGCTATCGCCTCTAGCGGGGGGGAGAGAGCAGTTCTTC,CASSPLSPLAGGREQFF
TRBV4-1,TRBD2,TRBJ2-1,-,TGCGCCAGCAGCCAAGATGGCCGGGAGGGTGGCTACAATGAGCAGTTCTTC,CASSQDGREGGYNEQFF
TRBV6-5,-,TRBJ2-3,-,TGTGCCAGCAGCCGGGACAATTTCGATACGCAGTATTTT,CASSRDNFDTQYF
TRBV28,-,TRBJ1-5,once,TGTGCCAGCCACGGGGTAGGCCAGCCCCAGCATTTT,CASHGVGQPQHF
TRBV20-1,-,TRBJ1-1,-,TGCAGTGCTTTAGCAGGGGCTGAAGCTTTCTTT,CSALAGAEAFF
TRBV12-3/TRBV12-4,-,TRBJ2-7,once,TGTGCCAGCAGACAGGGACTCCTCGCGCAGTACTTC,CASRQGLLAQYF
TRBV29-1,TRBD1,TRBJ1-2,-,TGCAGCGTTGAAGAGGGACAGGGATATGGCTACACCTTC,CSVEEGQGYGYTF
TRBV5-4,-,TRBJ1-4,-,TGTGCCAGCAGGGGGTCGGATCCATCAAATGAAAAACTGTTTTTT,CASRGSDPSNEKLFF
TRBV11-2,-,TRBJ1-6,-,TGTGCCAGCAGACGTTACCAGGGTTCGAATAATTCACCCCTCCACTTT,CASRRYQGSNNSPLHF
TRBV5-6,-,TRBJ2-3,-,TGTGCCAGCAGCGGGGGATTAGCCCGGGTTTCAGATACGCAGTATTTT,CASSGGLARVSDTQYF
TRBV6-1,-,TRBJ2-5,-,TGTGCCAGCAGTGAAAGGGGGGAGCAAGAGACCCAGTACTTC,CASSERGEQETQYF
TRBV21-1,-,TRBJ1-5,-,TGTGCCAGCAGCAAAACAACGGGCCTTCAGCCCCAGCATTTT,CASSKTTGLQPQHF
TRBV5-6,TRBD1,TRBJ2-7,-,TGTGCCAGCAGCCGACGGGACAGGTTCTCCTACGAGCAGTACTTC,CASSRRDRFSYEQYF
TRBV11-2,TRBD2,TRBJ2-1,-,TGTGCCAGCAGCCCGGGACTAGCGGGAGCCCATGAGCAGTTCTTC,CASSPGLAGAHEQFF
TRBV11-3,-,TRBJ2-7,-,TGTGCCAGCAGCTCGGACGGTTACGAGCAGTACTTC,CASSSDGYEQYF
TRBV9,-,TRBJ1-1,-,TGTGCCAGCAGCCCCTGGGGGGGCGGCACTGAAGCTTTCTTT,CASSPWGGGTEAFF
TRBV10-3,-,TRBJ1-6,few,TGTGCCATCAGTGAGGGCACGGCCCCAACCCACTTT,CAISEGTAPTHF
TRBV28,-,TRBJ1-2,once,TGTGCCACCTGGACCCCGGGGGGCGGCGGCTACACCTTC,CATWTPGGGGYTF
TRBV7-2,-,TRBJ2-3,-,TGTGCCAGCAGCCAGGGGGGACTCTCTAGCACAGATACGCAGTATTTT,CASSQGGLSSTDTQYF